This TCR beta chain was sequenced in a study of cytomegalovirus exposure and HLA in healthy donors. Each donor was healthy, and each was a bone marrow donor. From germline, CDR1 is SGHTA and CDR2 FQGNSA. The CDR3 loop spans 17 amino acids. About this clone: The antigen remains undetermined. One end of the junction fails to match germline, which may point to a read error.

The PCR used 60 Vbeta and 13 Jbeta primers. The repertoire was sequenced with immunoSEQ multiplex PCR; TCRdb's copy has only in-frame clones and lacks some. Among 150,000 to 170,000 clones listed, 80% were seen once. Points from the study as a whole: Investigators reported 150 to 200 TCR beta chains as tied to cytomegalovirus. Another analysis was done later, and it associated approximately 17,000 TCR beta sequences with HLA alleles at 0.05 false discovery rate.

This TCR derives from a woman in her thirties or forties in good health and CMV-seropositive. The V gene is TRBV7-2, the J gene TRBJ2-3; TRBD2 matches at 8 bases. Sequenced material: PBMCs. The CDR3: CASSFHSGLGFTDAQYF. The CDR3 DNA reads TGTGCCAGCAGCTTCCACTCGGGACTAGGTTTCACAGATGCGCAGTATTTT.